Described below is a single T cell receptor (beta chain) sequence and its context. Original data processing: Nucleated cell counts were estimated from reference gene primer amplification. Libraries were prepared by immunoSEQ multiplex PCR; TCRdb keeps only in-frame clonotypes and omits some of them. V and J calls and clone size are as listed in that table; D and trimming were resolved from the DNA. The data hold 200,000 or so clones, with roughly 81% observed a single time. The data belong to a study of blood T cell repertoires in COVID-19. For the study at large: The United States, Italy and Spain supplied acute and convalescent COVID-19 samples. Sources were T cells, B-cell-depleted T cells, or PBMCs; the material itself was cDNA or gDNA.

While infection was still active, Seattle patients were enrolled and then followed longitudinally. The sample comprised peripheral blood. This TCR was recovered from an elderly woman with COVID-19, enrolled during active disease.

The chain's CDR3 is CASSPKTGGFPEAFF. The CDR3 region has the DNA TGTGCCAGCAGCCCGAAGACGGGGGGGTTCCCTGAAGCTTTCTTT. The chain couples TRBV11-3 to TRBJ1-1; tentatively, D is TRBD1 (5 bases). The CDR3 consists of 15 residues. Trimming removed 5 bases at V and 6 bases at J, with 19 bases between. CDR1 SGHNT and CDR2 YENEEA come from the germline V gene. The full variable domain, its missing parts supplied by reference TRBV11-3 and TRBJ1-1, is EAGVVQSPRYKIIEKKQPVAFWCNPISGHNTLYWYLQNLGQGPELLIRYENEEAVDDSQLPKDRFSAERLKGVDSTLKIQPAELGDSAVYLCASSPKTGGFPEAFFGQGTRLTVV.